This TCR beta chain was recovered during a study of blood T cells in healthy people across ages (dated by TCRdb to between 2014 and 2017). Regarding the research as a whole: Template switching captured roughly one uniquely barcoded TCR beta cDNA molecule per two T cells in model experiments. Donors were grouped into four age groups: young (average approximately 16 years), middle-aged (39), aged (roughly 62) and long-lived (over 80). Age-related changes in TCR beta repertoire diversity were measured in the study by deep sequencing normalized with unique cDNA molecular identifiers. Two additional independent replicas of 1 million unique cDNA reads from the same blood draw were analyzed for two donors (one aged 18 to 30 and one aged 80 or older). To avoid experimental bias, donors of different ages were spread randomly across the sequencing lanes.

On the study overall, not on this receptor specifically: Estimates of total diversity based on one million sequenced T cells were regarded as lower bounds and as underestimates. Compared with the aged group, the long-lived group had more naive CD4+ T cells, fewer expanded clones and increased TCR diversity, a pattern suggesting age selection. Because profiling used bulk unsorted PBMCs, naive and antigen-experienced compartments could not be compared conclusively. Observed TCR beta diversity correlated strongly with the percentage of naive T cells measured by flow cytometry. As age increased, observed TCR beta diversity per million T cells dropped in a roughly linear way, and a significant reduction was already evident by age roughly 36. Because donor CMV infection status was unknown, age-related changes in expanded clonotypes were potentially confounded.

Donors were a few dozen systemically healthy Caucasian individuals from Russia aged 6 to 90 years. Ten milliliters of peripheral blood were drawn from each donor into EDTA-treated Vacutainer tubes. Ficoll-Paque density-gradient centrifugation was used to isolate PBMCs, with at least 6.5 million per sample. Trizol reagent was used to extract total RNA from PBMCs, with at least 5 micrograms per sample. For every donor, an aliquot of PBMCs went through flow cytometry to measure the percentages of naive CD45RAhigh/CD27high T cells. Remarks on this clonotype: The target of this receptor is not known. No base-level quality is on record; no much larger clone is a single base apart.

Library prep was done by 5' RACE. The second PCR ran for roughly 7 to 12 cycles and used a J-beta primer mix along with a sample-barcoded 5' primer. A template-switch 5' adaptor carrying 12 random nucleotides introduced a unique molecular identifier onto each TCR beta cDNA molecule. At least 2.5 million CDR3-containing paired-end reads were obtained from each sample. First-strand cDNA synthesis was performed from all RNA using the Mint cDNA synthesis kit, with priming by a TRBC-specific oligonucleotide. After uracil-DNA glycosylase treatment, a first 18-cycle PCR used universal primers M1SS and BC2_uni_R on all cDNA. The paper's data handling went like this. For normalization, 1 million high-quality reads were randomly selected from each sample, with every read carrying a distinct molecular identifier. Reads with shared molecular identifiers were discarded instead of being binned into consensus sequences. MiTCR, run with a Q25 quality threshold and the strictest error-elimination algorithm, handled CDR3 identification, clonotype clustering and error correction. Lower-bound total TCR beta diversity was estimated with a nonparametric unseen species model using Euler transformation. TCRdb reprocessed the public reads (quality trimming at Q25 with fastp, clone calling with MiXCR) and kept in-frame beta chains. Rows are combined by CDR3 protein, so each entry shows the most common genes and DNA. What appears here as the V and J calls and clone size reflects TCRdb's work, not the paper's. This sample gives around 1,900,000 distinct CDR3 sequences in total; 35% to 50% of them show up just once. The top ten hold more than 20% of the sample.

This receptor was taken from a human donor in good health. Specimen: blood.

The bases are TGTGCCAGTAGTGTCTTTTCGGGGGCAACGGACACTGAAGCTTTCTTT. It specifies CASSVFSGATDTEAFF. The chain employs TRBV19 and TRBJ1-1; the best D guess is TRBD1, with 6 bases matching. CDR1 and CDR2 are drawn from the germline V gene (reference sequence): LNHDA, SQIVND. Reading from cysteine to phenylalanine, the CDR3 counts 16 amino acids. Left in the record is the CDR3 DNA by itself, 48 bases read in frame from the first base. The junction shows trimming of 5 bases on V and 3 bases on J, plus 19 bases between the germline ends.